The source of this T cell receptor (beta chain) is a study of T cell changes during pregnancy in multiple sclerosis. Generated by immunoSEQ multiplex PCR, the TCRdb table keeps only in-frame clones and is missing some. The sample contains about 12,000 clones, roughly 94% of which appear only once. CDR3 size: 14 residues. V dropped 4 bases and J dropped 5; count of bases not matched to a gene: 4. Germline values: CDR1 MNHNS, CDR2 SASEGT. This clonotype originated in a female donor with multiple sclerosis, enrolled in a pregnancy study. Specimen: CD4+ T cells from peripheral blood mononuclear cells, collected before pregnancy. The V and J genes are TRBV6-1 and TRBJ2-5; the match to TRBD1 covers 10 bases. The CDR3 loop is CASSATGGRETQYF. The CDR3 DNA sequence: TGTGCCAGCAGTGCGACAGGGGGCAGGGAGACCCAGTACTTC.